These T cell receptor beta chains were read from a single sample in a study of shared clonotypes between healthy human individuals. Profiled with immunoSEQ multiplex PCR; TCRdb holds only in-frame clones, not every one. The data show 1,500,000 or so clones, with around 95% seen just once and 1% to 1.5% held by the top ten. The source material was naive CD4+ T cells sorted from blood. Source of these receptors: a man between 25 and 39 years old in good health. CDR3s include the opening cysteine and the closing phenylalanine or tryptophan. Fields, in order: clone size, D gene, V gene, J gene, CDR3 protein, CDR3 DNA. D genes are given only for firm matches. The size entry is marked missing in some rows and otherwise reads once, few, many or a size class.

clone_size: once; d_call: TRBD2; v_call: TRBV28; j_call: TRBJ2-3; cdr3_aa: CASSRGGPTDTQYF; cdr3_nt: TGTGCCAGCTCTCGGGGAGGGCCCACAGATACGCAGTATTTT
clone_size: NA; d_call: TRBD2; v_call: TRBV28; j_call: TRBJ2-7; cdr3_aa: CASSSPGPPSSGYEQYF; cdr3_nt: TGTGCCAGCAGTTCCCCCGGCCCCCCTTCTAGCGGCTACGAGCAGTACTTC
clone_size: NA; d_call: TRBD2; v_call: TRBV9; j_call: TRBJ2-1; cdr3_aa: CASSVREPSTSGSYNEQFF; cdr3_nt: TGTGCCAGCAGCGTAAGGGAACCGTCTACTAGCGGCTCCTACAATGAGCAGTTCTTC
clone_size: NA; d_call: NA; v_call: TRBV5-4; j_call: TRBJ2-5; cdr3_aa: CASSLQDRSWETQYF; cdr3_nt: TGTGCCAGCAGCTTGCAGGACCGGTCTTGGGAGACCCAGTACTTC
clone_size: NA; d_call: NA; v_call: TRBV5-1; j_call: TRBJ2-5; cdr3_aa: CASWLGDQETQYF; cdr3_nt: TGCGCCTCCTGGCTTGGGGATCAAGAGACCCAGTACTTC
clone_size: NA; d_call: NA; v_call: TRBV11-2; j_call: TRBJ2-3; cdr3_aa: CASSFYPGGGGTDTQYF; cdr3_nt: TGTGCCAGCAGCTTTTATCCGGGTGGGGGAGGCACAGATACGCAGTATTTT
clone_size: NA; d_call: TRBD2; v_call: TRBV2; j_call: TRBJ2-1; cdr3_aa: CASSGGLAGFNEQFF; cdr3_nt: TGTGCCAGCAGTGGCGGACTAGCGGGCTTCAATGAGCAGTTCTTC
clone_size: NA; d_call: TRBD2; v_call: TRBV5-1; j_call: TRBJ2-7; cdr3_aa: CASSFGTSGSYEQYF; cdr3_nt: TGCGCCAGCAGCTTCGGGACTAGCGGGAGCTACGAGCAGTACTTC
clone_size: NA; d_call: NA; v_call: TRBV4-1; j_call: TRBJ1-2; cdr3_aa: CASSQQSTDAGGYTF; cdr3_nt: TGCGCCAGCAGCCAGCAATCCACCGACGCGGGAGGCTACACCTTC
clone_size: NA; d_call: TRBD2; v_call: TRBV14; j_call: TRBJ2-1; cdr3_aa: CASSHGTSGRGYNEQFF; cdr3_nt: TGTGCCAGCAGCCACGGGACTAGCGGGAGGGGCTACAATGAGCAGTTCTTC
clone_size: NA; d_call: TRBD1; v_call: TRBV29-1; j_call: TRBJ1-1; cdr3_aa: CSVEEDRSTEAFF; cdr3_nt: TGCAGCGTTGAAGAGGACAGGAGCACTGAAGCTTTCTTT
clone_size: NA; d_call: NA; v_call: TRBV7-8; j_call: TRBJ2-2; cdr3_aa: CASTHSGGRRPGELFF; cdr3_nt: TGTGCCAGCACCCACTCCGGTGGGAGGAGGCCCGGGGAGCTGTTTTTT
clone_size: NA; d_call: TRBD2; v_call: TRBV4-1; j_call: TRBJ2-1; cdr3_aa: CASSRTSRYNEQFF; cdr3_nt: TGCGCCAGCAGCCGGACTAGCCGCTACAATGAGCAGTTCTTC
clone_size: NA; d_call: NA; v_call: TRBV7-3; j_call: TRBJ2-3; cdr3_aa: CASSLKGVDTQYF; cdr3_nt: TGTGCCAGCAGCTTAAAAGGGGTAGATACGCAGTATTTT
clone_size: NA; d_call: NA; v_call: TRBV9; j_call: TRBJ1-2; cdr3_aa: CASSGGGGGNYGYTF; cdr3_nt: TGTGCCAGCAGCGGAGGCGGGGGAGGAAACTATGGCTACACCTTC
clone_size: NA; d_call: TRBD1; v_call: TRBV18; j_call: TRBJ2-7; cdr3_aa: CASSPKSSRDRLLYEQYF; cdr3_nt: TGTGCCAGCTCACCGAAATCAAGCCGGGACAGACTCCTCTACGAGCAGTACTTC
clone_size: once; d_call: TRBD2; v_call: TRBV5-1; j_call: TRBJ2-7; cdr3_aa: CASSFVTSASYEQYF; cdr3_nt: TGCGCCAGCAGCTTTGTGACTAGCGCTTCCTACGAGCAGTACTTC
clone_size: NA; d_call: NA; v_call: TRBV28; j_call: TRBJ2-5; cdr3_aa: CASSTGGRETQYF; cdr3_nt: TGTGCCAGCAGCACCGGAGGCAGGGAGACCCAGTACTTC
clone_size: NA; d_call: NA; v_call: TRBV11-2; j_call: TRBJ1-2; cdr3_aa: CASAEQSINYGYTF; cdr3_nt: TGTGCCAGCGCGGAACAGTCTATTAACTATGGCTACACCTTC
clone_size: once; d_call: NA; v_call: TRBV2; j_call: TRBJ2-7; cdr3_aa: CASRDRGYSYEQYF; cdr3_nt: TGTGCCAGCAGGGACCGGGGTTACTCCTACGAGCAGTACTTC
clone_size: NA; d_call: NA; v_call: TRBV11-3; j_call: TRBJ2-1; cdr3_aa: CASSPNDDYNEQFF; cdr3_nt: TGTGCCAGCAGCCCGAACGACGACTACAATGAGCAGTTCTTC
clone_size: NA; d_call: NA; v_call: TRBV2; j_call: TRBJ1-1; cdr3_aa: CASTDPGTEAFF; cdr3_nt: TGTGCCAGCACAGACCCCGGGACTGAAGCTTTCTTT
clone_size: NA; d_call: NA; v_call: TRBV7-9; j_call: TRBJ1-2; cdr3_aa: CASSLDWDYGYTF; cdr3_nt: TGTGCCAGCAGCTTAGATTGGGATTATGGCTACACCTTC
clone_size: NA; d_call: NA; v_call: TRBV7-9; j_call: TRBJ1-4; cdr3_aa: CASSLGGTAGTEKLFF; cdr3_nt: TGTGCCAGCAGCTTAGGGGGAACGGCAGGGACGGAAAAACTGTTTTTT
clone_size: NA; d_call: NA; v_call: TRBV11-2; j_call: TRBJ1-1; cdr3_aa: CASSLRVDTEAFF; cdr3_nt: TGTGCCAGCAGCTTAAGGGTTGACACTGAAGCTTTCTTT
clone_size: NA; d_call: NA; v_call: TRBV6-5; j_call: TRBJ2-5; cdr3_aa: CASSYLASQETQYF; cdr3_nt: TGTGCCAGCAGTTACTTGGCCTCACAAGAGACCCAGTACTTC
clone_size: NA; d_call: TRBD2; v_call: TRBV7-3; j_call: TRBJ2-1; cdr3_aa: CASSPRSSGSYEQFF; cdr3_nt: TGTGCCAGCAGCCCCCGGTCTAGCGGGAGTTATGAGCAGTTCTTC
clone_size: NA; d_call: TRBD2; v_call: TRBV4-1; j_call: TRBJ2-7; cdr3_aa: CASSQGVAGAYEQYF; cdr3_nt: TGCGCCAGCAGCCAAGGGGTAGCGGGGGCCTACGAGCAGTACTTC
clone_size: NA; d_call: NA; v_call: TRBV5-1; j_call: TRBJ1-1; cdr3_aa: CASSLGQSMNTEAFF; cdr3_nt: TGCGCCAGCAGCTTGGGACAGAGCATGAACACTGAAGCTTTCTTT
clone_size: NA; d_call: NA; v_call: TRBV11-2; j_call: TRBJ2-7; cdr3_aa: CASSLWVKPYEQYF; cdr3_nt: TGTGCCAGCAGCTTATGGGTAAAACCCTACGAGCAGTACTTC
clone_size: NA; d_call: TRBD1; v_call: TRBV6-5; j_call: TRBJ1-5; cdr3_aa: CASSSGRGFDQPQHF; cdr3_nt: TGTGCCAGCAGTTCGGGCAGGGGGTTCGATCAGCCCCAGCATTTT
clone_size: NA; d_call: TRBD1; v_call: TRBV27; j_call: TRBJ1-2; cdr3_aa: CASRRTGGDYGYTF; cdr3_nt: TGTGCCAGCAGGCGGACAGGGGGCGACTATGGCTACACCTTC
clone_size: NA; d_call: TRBD2; v_call: TRBV6-5; j_call: TRBJ2-7; cdr3_aa: CASTKGLAGAEQYF; cdr3_nt: TGTGCCAGCACTAAGGGACTAGCGGGAGCAGAGCAGTACTTC
clone_size: NA; d_call: TRBD1; v_call: TRBV30; j_call: TRBJ2-5; cdr3_aa: CAWSEGTGGGETQYF; cdr3_nt: TGTGCCTGGAGTGAAGGGACAGGGGGGGGAGAGACCCAGTACTTC
clone_size: few; d_call: NA; v_call: TRBV25-1; j_call: TRBJ1-2; cdr3_aa: CASSEPTSNYGYTF; cdr3_nt: TGTGCCAGCAGTGAACCCACATCAAACTATGGCTACACCTTC
clone_size: once; d_call: NA; v_call: TRBV7-2; j_call: TRBJ1-5; cdr3_aa: CASRQSNQPQHF; cdr3_nt: TGTGCCAGCAGACAGAGCAATCAGCCCCAGCATTTT
clone_size: NA; d_call: NA; v_call: TRBV12-5; j_call: TRBJ2-1; cdr3_aa: CASARGPYQFF; cdr3_nt: TGTGCTAGTGCTCGTGGTCCCTACCAGTTCTTC
clone_size: NA; d_call: TRBD2; v_call: TRBV27; j_call: TRBJ2-7; cdr3_aa: CASSLRRQGTAGGPYEQYF; cdr3_nt: TGTGCCAGCAGTTTACGAAGACAGGGGACAGCGGGAGGGCCCTACGAGCAGTACTTC
clone_size: NA; d_call: TRBD2; v_call: TRBV12-5; j_call: TRBJ2-3; cdr3_aa: CASGLSSPGLADLLSTDTQYF; cdr3_nt: TGTGCTAGTGGTTTGTCCTCGCCGGGACTAGCGGATCTACTGAGCACAGATACGCAGTATTTT
clone_size: once; d_call: NA; v_call: TRBV7-2; j_call: TRBJ2-5; cdr3_aa: CASSRSGVQGQETQYF; cdr3_nt: TGTGCCAGCAGCCGAAGTGGGGTTCAGGGCCAAGAGACCCAGTACTTC
clone_size: NA; d_call: TRBD2; v_call: TRBV5-1; j_call: TRBJ2-2; cdr3_aa: CASSPTSMNTGELFF; cdr3_nt: TGCGCCAGCAGCCCGACTAGCATGAACACCGGGGAGCTGTTTTTT
clone_size: NA; d_call: NA; v_call: TRBV7-9; j_call: TRBJ2-3; cdr3_aa: CASSVPRGLIGDTQYF; cdr3_nt: TGTGCCAGCAGTGTCCCTCGAGGACTAATAGGAGATACGCAGTATTTT
clone_size: NA; d_call: TRBD1; v_call: TRBV10-3; j_call: TRBJ1-2; cdr3_aa: CAISERETGRNYGYTF; cdr3_nt: TGTGCCATCAGTGAAAGGGAGACAGGGCGGAACTATGGCTACACCTTC
clone_size: NA; d_call: NA; v_call: TRBV29-1; j_call: TRBJ1-2; cdr3_aa: CSVAGKLNGYTF; cdr3_nt: TGCAGCGTTGCGGGCAAGCTAAATGGCTACACCTTC
clone_size: NA; d_call: TRBD1; v_call: TRBV5-1; j_call: TRBJ2-7; cdr3_aa: CASSRGQGYEQYF; cdr3_nt: TGCGCCAGCAGCCGTGGACAGGGCTACGAGCAGTACTTC